Below, 29 T cell receptor beta chains from the same sample are listed, as sequenced in a study of CD8+ T cells in alopecia areata. In each case, RNA was isolated and then reverse transcribed into cDNA as the sequencing template. Assay: immunoSEQ multiplex PCR; the TCRdb copy retains only in-frame clones and omits some. The profile shows around 140,000 clones, 86% of them singletons. The treatment: oral pan-JAK inhibitor, 5-10 mg twice daily. Sequencing was performed on CD8+ T cells sorted from blood, taken at week 4, from a patient treated with tofacitinib. The receptor set was obtained from a human donor with alopecia areata.

V usage is TRBV30 and J usage is TRBJ1-1; D call uncertain. V lost 0 bases and J lost 4, with 21 bases in between. Looked up from germline, CDR1 is GTSNPN and CDR2 is SVGIG (reference sequence). CDR3 length: 17 amino acids. The CDR3 nucleotides read TGTGCCTGGAGTGTCCCCCTTGGGAGTATCATATCCACTGAAGCTTTCTTT. It yields the protein CAWSVPLGSIISTEAFF.

This chain joins TRBV27 and TRBJ2-1, with TRBD1 matching over 9 bases. The germline gives CDR1 MNHEY, CDR2 SMNVEV (reference sequence). This CDR3 comprises 15 residues. V was pared by 6 bases and J by 8 bases, with 11 bases of the junction left unmatched. The CDR3 here is CASRTRDRVPHEQFF. The CDR3 coding sequence is TGTGCCAGCAGAACTCGGGACAGGGTTCCGCATGAGCAGTTCTTC.

CDR3 region: CASSSNNEQFF. The CDR3 DNA is TGTGCCAGCAGCTCGAACAATGAGCAGTTCTTC. The chain links TRBV11-3 to TRBJ2-1; D is unclear. The V gene's germline CDR1 is SGHNT and CDR2 YENEEA. The V gene lost 4 bases and the J gene lost 5 bases, with 3 bases spanning the gap. This CDR3 region has 11 residues. Full variable domain (outside the CDR3, taken from reference TRBV11-3 and TRBJ2-1): EAGVVQSPRYKIIEKKQPVAFWCNPISGHNTLYWYLQNLGQGPELLIRYENEEAVDDSQLPKDRFSAERLKGVDSTLKIQPAELGDSAVYLCASSSNNEQFFGPGTRLTVL.

This sequence joins TRBV27 and TRBJ1-1; D is undetermined. This CDR3 is built from 15 residues. V dropped 4 bases and J dropped 1 base, with 13 bases sitting between them. Germline V CDR1 and CDR2: MNHEY, SMNVEV (reference sequence). This chain's CDR3 is CASSWAMGENTEAFF. Here the CDR3 DNA reads TGTGCCAGCAGTTGGGCGATGGGTGAGAACACTGAAGCTTTCTTT.

The CDR3 nucleotides are TGTGCCAGCAGTTATATCCTACGCTCTGGGGCCAACGTCCTGACTTTC. It codes for CASSYILRSGANVLTF. The chain carries TRBV6-5 and TRBJ2-6, with D unresolved. The CDR3 extends over 16 amino acids. Looked up from germline, CDR1 is MNHEY and CDR2 is SVGAGI. V dropped 3 bases and J dropped 0 bases, with 9 bases sitting between them.

The chain has TRBV5-4 and TRBJ2-5, with 8 bases lining up with TRBD2. The J call is doubtful: the DNA matches TRBJ2-7 better. The CDR3 spans 14 residues. Germline V gene data show CDR1 as SGHNT and CDR2 as YYREEE (reference sequence). The chain's CDR3 is CAVGGGTRYYEQYF. For the CDR3, the DNA is TGTGCCGTAGGAGGAGGGACTAGGTACTACGAGCAGTACTTC.

V is TRBV29-1 and J is TRBJ2-7; D call uncertain. Germline CDR1 and CDR2: SQVTM and ANQGSEA. This CDR3 is 12 amino acids long. The V and J ends lost 3 bases and 6 bases respectively, with 12 bases between them. The CDR3, as DNA: TGCAGCGTTGAGGGCAGTGGGTCCGAGCAGTACTTC. It specifies CSVEGSGSEQYF.

The gene calls are TRBV14 and TRBJ2-1, with D possibly TRBD2 on 5 matching bases. With 1 base removed from V and 0 bases from J, the gap between germline ends came to 10 bases. This CDR3 has 16 residues. Germline CDR1 and CDR2: SGHDN and FVKESK. This chain's CDR3 is CASSQVLGSSYNEQFF. In nucleotides, the CDR3 is TGTGCCAGCAGCCAAGTCTTGGGGAGCTCCTACAATGAGCAGTTCTTC.

The chain carries TRBV27 and TRBJ1-2; D remains unclear. CDR3 length: 12 residues. Looked up from germline, CDR1 is MNHEY and CDR2 is SMNVEV (reference sequence). Trimming pared 6 bases from V and 4 bases from J, leaving 9 bases between. The CDR3 DNA reads as TGTGCCAGCAGGGGCACCCTCTATGGCTACACCTTC. Translated: CASRGTLYGYTF.

The chain has TRBV29-1 and TRBJ1-2; D unclear. Per germline, CDR1 SQVTM and CDR2 ANQGSEA. The ends were cut back, 7 bases at V and 4 bases at J, with 13 bases in the middle. This CDR3 region has 12 residues. The CDR3: CSAGLRRYGYTF. For the CDR3, the DNA is TGCAGCGCTGGGCTCCGACGCTATGGCTACACCTTC. Filled out from reference TRBV29-1 and TRBJ1-2, the complete variable domain reads SAVISQKPSRDICQRGTSLTIQCQVDSQVTMMFWYRQQPGQSLTLIATANQGSEATYESGFVIDKFPISRPNLTFSTLTVSNMSPEDSSIYLCSAGLRRYGYTFGSGTRLTVV.

The chain joins TRBV10-1 to TRBJ1-5, with TRBD1 as a possible D gene (6 bases). Germline-derived CDR1 and CDR2 are WNHNN and SYGVQD (reference sequence). V lost 2 bases, J lost 1 base, and 6 bases lay in between. This CDR3 contains 14 residues. The CDR3, as DNA: TGCGCCAGCAGTGAGACAGGGAGCAATCAGCCCCAGCATTTT. It is translated as CASSETGSNQPQHF.

The chain uses TRBV7-9 and TRBJ2-2; D gene uncertain. The CDR3 runs to 12 residues. Germline V CDR1 and CDR2: SEHNR, FQNEAQ (reference sequence). Trimming took off 5 bases at V and 5 bases at J, with 6 bases between the two ends. CDR3 region: CASSRITGELFF. Written as DNA, the CDR3 is TGTGCCAGCAGCCGTATTACCGGGGAGCTGTTTTTT.

The CDR3 protein is CASRQALEEQFF. The CDR3 nucleotides read TGTGCCAGCAGACAGGCTCTCGAGGAGCAGTTCTTC. The chain is built from TRBV27 and TRBJ2-1; tentatively, D is TRBD1 (5 bases). The CDR3 has 12 residues. Deletions cut 6 bases from V and 10 bases from J, with 13 bases between. Germline assignment: CDR1 MNHEY and CDR2 SMNVEV (reference sequence).

The J gene is TRBJ2-7, the V gene TRBV6-1, with 11 bases fitting TRBD1. CDR3 length: 14 amino acids. After removal of 6 bases from V and 4 bases from J, the junction contained 5 bases not matched to a gene. Germline-derived CDR1 and CDR2 are MNHNS and SASEGT. The CDR3 sequence is CASRKGQGEYEQYF. CDR3 nucleotide sequence: TGTGCCAGCAGGAAGGGACAGGGGGAGTACGAGCAGTACTTC.

The rearrangement uses TRBV27 and TRBJ1-2; D is ambiguous. V lost 5 bases, J lost 4 bases, and 14 bases lay in between. There are 14 residues in the CDR3. CDR1 and CDR2 (germline): MNHEY, SMNVEV (reference sequence). CDR3 nucleotide sequence: TGTGCCAGCAGTCCGGGCCCGCAGCCCTATGGCTACACCTTC. Protein product: CASSPGPQPYGYTF.

This chain uses TRBV19 with TRBJ2-2; D unclear. Trimming stripped 4 bases from V and 0 bases from J, with 9 bases between. The CDR3 is 15 residues long. The V gene's germline CDR1 is LNHDA and CDR2 SQIVND (reference sequence). CDR3 nucleotide sequence: TGTGCCAGTAGTAAAGCCATACCGAACACCGGGGAGCTGTTTTTT. This encodes CASSKAIPNTGELFF.

This clone has only a few counts. The rearrangement links TRBV7-9 to TRBJ1-4; D is ambiguous. V was trimmed by 8 bases and J by 5 bases, leaving 3 bases between them. Per the germline V gene, CDR1 is SEHNR and CDR2 is FQNEAQ (reference sequence). This CDR3 region has 10 residues. The CDR3: CASGNEKLFF. CDR3 nucleotide sequence: TGTGCCAGCGGGAATGAAAAACTGTTTTTT.

The chain is built from TRBV10-3 and TRBJ1-2, with D unresolved. V was shortened by 0 bases and J by 4 bases, with 12 bases between the two germline ends. This CDR3 is 15 amino acids long. CDR1 ENHRY and CDR2 SYGVKD come from the germline V gene. The CDR3 DNA reads TGTGCCATCAGTGAGTCAGAGACAACGCTCTATGGCTACACCTTC. Protein product: CAISESETTLYGYTF.

The chain combines TRBV5-1 with TRBJ1-1; TRBD1 agrees at 10 bases. J was trimmed by 7 bases and V by 5 bases; bases with no gene match: 11. The CDR3 contains 15 residues. In germline, CDR1 is SGHRS, CDR2 YFSETQ. CDR3 residues: CASSHTTGGEIEAFF. The DNA of the CDR3 is TGCGCCAGCAGTCACACGACAGGGGGCGAGATTGAAGCTTTCTTT.

CDR3 region: CASSLYPGAYEQYF. CDR3 DNA: TGTGCCAGCAGCTTATATCCGGGGGCCTACGAGCAGTACTTC. The rearrangement links TRBV7-3 to TRBJ2-7; D is possibly TRBD2 (6 bases). Deletions cut 2 bases from V and 2 bases from J, with 10 bases between. Germline lookup yields CDR1 SGHTA and CDR2 FQGTGA. The CDR3 is 14 amino acids.

The chain combines TRBV29-1 with TRBJ1-2, with 10 bases fitting TRBD1. Germline lookup yields CDR1 SQVTM and CDR2 ANQGSEA. This CDR3 spans 13 amino acids. V lost 5 bases, J lost 6 bases, and 6 bases stayed unmatched. The CDR3 sequence: CSVSTGGGDGYTF. In DNA form, the CDR3 reads TGCAGCGTTTCGACAGGGGGCGGAGATGGCTACACCTTC.

This sequence joins TRBV5-1 and TRBJ2-7; possible D gene TRBD2, 5 bases. CDR1 is SGHRS, CDR2 YFSETQ, per germline. The CDR3 length is 14 residues. V was shortened by 2 bases and J by 5 bases, with 14 bases between the two germline ends. The CDR3 region has the DNA TGCGCCAGCAGCTTAGGAGAGGGTTCGAACGAGCAGTACTTC. Translating gives CASSLGEGSNEQYF.

This clone was recorded only once. The chain uses TRBV4-1 and TRBJ2-1; no definite D call. V gave up 0 bases and J gave up 8 bases, with 5 bases separating them. This CDR3 spans 12 amino acids. Germline CDR1 and CDR2: MGHRA and YSYEKL. CDR3 protein: CASSQEGHEQFF. The CDR3 nucleotides are TGCGCCAGCAGCCAAGAAGGGCATGAGCAGTTCTTC.

V usage is TRBV4-1 and J usage is TRBJ2-3; 12 bases match TRBD2. Germline loops: CDR1 MGHRA, CDR2 YSYEKL. Germline trimming cut 3 bases from V and 3 bases from J; bases unmatched to any gene: 1. This CDR3 contains 15 residues. This CDR3 is CASSQTSGSTDTQYF. CDR3 nucleotide sequence: TGCGCCAGCAGCCAGACTAGCGGGAGTACAGATACGCAGTATTTT.

The rearrangement links TRBV5-1 to TRBJ2-3; 7 positions match TRBD2. V was pared by 0 bases and J by 12 bases, with 4 bases of the junction left unmatched. CDR1 is SGHRS, CDR2 YFSETQ, per germline. The CDR3 consists of 12 residues. CDR3 loop: CASSLASGRQYF. Here the CDR3 DNA reads TGCGCCAGCAGCTTGGCTAGCGGAAGACAGTATTTT.

Concerning this clone: Other nucleotide sequences from this sample produce the same CDR3. This chain links TRBV27 with TRBJ2-3; D unclear. CDR1 MNHEY and CDR2 SMNVEV come from the germline V gene (reference sequence). This CDR3 is 13 amino acids long. Trimming left V 3 bases short and J 1 base short, with 5 bases between. The CDR3 bases are TGTGCCAGCAGTTTTACGGGCACAGATACGCAGTATTTT. This translates into CASSFTGTDTQYF.

The rearrangement joins TRBV27 to TRBJ2-7; D is perhaps TRBD2 (6 bases). The CDR3 sequence is 14 residues long. Germline lookup yields CDR1 MNHEY and CDR2 SMNVEV (reference sequence). V was shortened by 3 bases and J by 0 bases, with 9 bases between the two germline ends. CDR3 sequence (DNA): TGTGCCAGCAGTTTTGGAGGGGTCTCCTACGAGCAGTACTTC. Amino acids: CASSFGGVSYEQYF.

The CDR3 nucleotides read TGTGCCAGCAACGCAGAATGGAATAGCAATCAGCCCCAGCATTTT. Residues: CASNAEWNSNQPQHF. The chain combines TRBV6-1 with TRBJ1-5, with D hard to call. Between the trimmed V and J ends, which lost 7 bases and 0 bases, there was a span of 13 bases. The CDR3 has 15 amino acids. Germline V gene sequence: CDR1 MNHNS, CDR2 SASEGT.

The chain carries TRBV5-4 and TRBJ1-2; D ambiguous. Germline V gene lookup returns CDR1 SGHNT and CDR2 YYREEE (reference sequence). V dropped 3 bases and J dropped 3 bases, with 6 bases sitting between them. There are 12 residues in the CDR3. CDR3 sequence reads: CASSSGDYGYTF. The CDR3 DNA reads as TGTGCCAGCAGCTCCGGGGACTATGGCTACACCTTC.